Below are 5 T cell receptor beta chains sequenced from a single sample in a study of regulatory T cells in long-lasting Graves disease. The time point was: persistent/refractory GD, antithyroid drugs over 5 years with positive TRAb. The authors made the TCR library using RNA they extracted from PBMCs. Through Arm-PCR of CDR3 regions and iRepertoire HTBI primers, TCR beta libraries were built. A single record per CDR3 protein comes from TCRdb applying MiXCR to the multiplex PCR reads. The sample records approximately 690,000 distinct CDR3 sequences, roughly 30% being singletons. Sequenced here: peripheral blood mononuclear cells (PBMCs), sampled when the disease was refractory, from a patient treated with antithyroid drugs. These TCRs come from a female donor with Graves disease.

This clonotype was detected ten times or more. This CDR3 is CASNREKPYEQYF. CDR3 coding DNA: TGTGCCAGCAACAGGGAGAAGCCCTACGAGCAGTACTTC. The J gene is TRBJ2-7, the V gene TRBV2, with a weak D call TRBD1 (6 bases). Trimming stripped 7 bases from V and 2 bases from J, with 12 bases between. Per the germline V gene, CDR1 is SNHLY and CDR2 is FYNNEI. This CDR3 has 13 amino acids.

CDR3 bases: TGCGCCAGCAGCGAAGGACAAGCGGGCCAGCCCCAGCATTTT. It codes for CASSEGQAGQPQHF. The V and J genes are TRBV5-1 and TRBJ1-5; D might be TRBD1 (5 bases). Germline V gene data show CDR1 as SGHRS and CDR2 as YFSETQ. V lost 4 bases to trimming and J lost 7 bases, with 15 bases between them. The CDR3 runs to 14 residues.

The V gene is TRBV2, the J gene TRBJ1-5; 7 positions match TRBD1. The germline V gene has CDR1 SNHLY and CDR2 FYNNEI. The CDR3 totals 14 residues. The ends lost 6 bases at V and 3 bases at J; junction bases unmatched: 5. In DNA form, the CDR3 reads TGTGCCAGCAGGGCCGGGACAGACAATCAGCCCCAGCATTTT. Amino acids: CASRAGTDNQPQHF.

The chain carries TRBV6-1 and TRBJ2-3, with 7 bases lining up with TRBD1. V was pared by 5 bases and J by 5 bases, with 7 bases of the junction left unmatched. The CDR3 is made up of 14 amino acids. CDR1 is MNHNS and CDR2 is SASEGT in the germline V gene. CDR3 nucleotide sequence: TGTGCCAGCAGTCGACAGGGTTTCGAAGATACGCAGTATTTT. Encoded protein: CASSRQGFEDTQYF.

Comments on this clonotype: One base away lies a much larger clone, so this may be a sequencing read error. The chain combines TRBV2 with TRBJ1-1; the D gene is possibly TRBD1 (5 bases). The germline V gene has CDR1 SNHLY and CDR2 FYNNEI. This CDR3 region has 14 residues. This chain's CDR3 is CASSELGPYTEALF. The CDR3 nucleotides read TGTGCCAGCAGTGAATTGGGGCCATACACTGAAGCTCTCTTT. The full variable domain, with the rest looked up from reference TRBV2 and TRBJ1-1, is EPEVTQTPSHQVTQMGQEVILRCVPISNHLYFYWYRQILGQKVEFLVSFYNNEISEKSEIFDDQFSVERPDGSNFTLKIRSTKLEDSAMYFCASSELGPYTEALFGQGTRLTVV.